The rows below give T cell receptor beta chains drawn from one sample of a study of lymphopenia after photon versus proton radiotherapy. Generated by immunoSEQ multiplex PCR, the TCRdb table keeps only in-frame clones and is missing some. The sample holds roughly 63,000 clones, roughly 84% seen once. The specimen was peripheral blood, collected from a patient treated with proton-based radiotherapy. These receptors were obtained from a man aged 55 to 69 with pancreatic cancer. Both conserved end residues are part of each CDR3. Each record gives: clone size, D gene, V gene, J gene, CDR3 DNA, CDR3 protein. The D gene is left open where the match is weak. The size field is filled for only some rows; it gives once, few, many or a size class.

clone_size: .; d_call: .; v_call: TRBV18; j_call: TRBJ1-2; cdr3_nt: TGTGCCAGCTCACCTCTCCGAGACAAGCGCTATGGCTACACCTTC; cdr3_aa: CASSPLRDKRYGYTF
clone_size: .; d_call: .; v_call: TRBV5-4; j_call: TRBJ1-1; cdr3_nt: TGTGCCAGCAGCCCCCGTGGGGGGGCGAGTGAAGCTTTCTTT; cdr3_aa: CASSPRGGASEAFF
clone_size: once; d_call: .; v_call: TRBV4-1; j_call: TRBJ1-2; cdr3_nt: TGCGCCAGCAGCCAAGAAAGTAACAGGCCCTCTGGCTACACCTTC; cdr3_aa: CASSQESNRPSGYTF
clone_size: .; d_call: TRBD1; v_call: TRBV29-1; j_call: TRBJ1-5; cdr3_nt: TGCAGCGTTGGACAGGGGGCGAATCAGCCCCAGCATTTT; cdr3_aa: CSVGQGANQPQHF
clone_size: once; d_call: .; v_call: TRBV11-2; j_call: TRBJ2-7; cdr3_nt: TGTGCCAGCAGCTTACACTACGAGCAGTACTTC; cdr3_aa: CASSLHYEQYF
clone_size: .; d_call: .; v_call: TRBV7-2; j_call: TRBJ2-6; cdr3_nt: TGTGCCAGCAGCTTATTCGGCGGGGCCAACGTCCTGACTTTC; cdr3_aa: CASSLFGGANVLTF
clone_size: .; d_call: .; v_call: TRBV7-9; j_call: TRBJ2-1; cdr3_nt: TGTGCCAGCAGCCCTTGGTACAATGAGCAGTTCTTC; cdr3_aa: CASSPWYNEQFF
clone_size: .; d_call: .; v_call: TRBV2; j_call: TRBJ1-2; cdr3_nt: TGTGCCAGCAGGTCGCGGTATGGCTACACCTTC; cdr3_aa: CASRSRYGYTF
clone_size: .; d_call: .; v_call: TRBV7-9; j_call: TRBJ1-2; cdr3_nt: TGTGCCAGCAGCCAATTGGGGGAAGAGCGGTATGGCTACACCTTC; cdr3_aa: CASSQLGEERYGYTF
clone_size: .; d_call: TRBD2; v_call: TRBV18; j_call: TRBJ2-7; cdr3_nt: TGTGCCAGCTCACCACGTCTAGCGGCCCGCTCCTACGAGCAGTACTTC; cdr3_aa: CASSPRLAARSYEQYF
clone_size: .; d_call: .; v_call: TRBV6-1; j_call: TRBJ2-5; cdr3_nt: TGTGCCAGCAGTCCGCAGGGTTTAGAGACCCAGTACTTC; cdr3_aa: CASSPQGLETQYF
clone_size: .; d_call: TRBD1; v_call: TRBV30; j_call: TRBJ2-3; cdr3_nt: TGTGCCTGGAGTGGATCAGGGGGCAAGGATACGCAGTATTTT; cdr3_aa: CAWSGSGGKDTQYF
clone_size: .; d_call: TRBD1; v_call: TRBV27; j_call: TRBJ2-3; cdr3_nt: TGTGCCAGCAGTTTAAAGGGGGCGAGGACAGATACGCAGTATTTT; cdr3_aa: CASSLKGARTDTQYF
clone_size: .; d_call: .; v_call: TRBV14; j_call: TRBJ1-4; cdr3_nt: TGTGCCAGCAGCCAAGATGGGTCTCGGGATGAAAAACTGTTTTTT; cdr3_aa: CASSQDGSRDEKLFF
clone_size: .; d_call: .; v_call: TRBV18; j_call: TRBJ2-5; cdr3_nt: TGTGCCAGCTCACCACGAGAACTGCAAGAGACCCAGTACTTC; cdr3_aa: CASSPRELQETQYF
clone_size: .; d_call: .; v_call: TRBV28; j_call: TRBJ1-5; cdr3_nt: TGTGCCAGCAGTTTAGGTTTTGGACAGCCCCAGCATTTT; cdr3_aa: CASSLGFGQPQHF
clone_size: .; d_call: .; v_call: TRBV18; j_call: TRBJ2-7; cdr3_nt: TGTGCCAGCTCACCGACAACCTACGAGCAGTACTTC; cdr3_aa: CASSPTTYEQYF
clone_size: .; d_call: TRBD1; v_call: TRBV19; j_call: TRBJ2-5; cdr3_nt: TGTGCCAGTAGCCACGGGACAGGGGCAGGTCGTGAGACCCAGTACTTC; cdr3_aa: CASSHGTGAGRETQYF
clone_size: .; d_call: .; v_call: TRBV5-1; j_call: TRBJ1-5; cdr3_nt: TGCGCCAGCAGAGAAGGGGGGCGGATGGATCAGCCCCAGCATTTT; cdr3_aa: CASREGGRMDQPQHF
clone_size: .; d_call: .; v_call: TRBV28; j_call: TRBJ2-5; cdr3_nt: TGTGCCAGCAGGGGGTGGGGTCAAGAGACCCAGTACTTC; cdr3_aa: CASRGWGQETQYF
clone_size: .; d_call: TRBD1; v_call: TRBV30; j_call: TRBJ2-7; cdr3_nt: TGTGCCTGGACAGACAGGGCCTACGAGCAGTACTTC; cdr3_aa: CAWTDRAYEQYF
clone_size: .; d_call: .; v_call: TRBV5-1; j_call: TRBJ2-1; cdr3_nt: TGCGCCAGCAGCTTGGGACAGGAATACAATGAGCAGTTCTTC; cdr3_aa: CASSLGQEYNEQFF
clone_size: .; d_call: .; v_call: TRBV27; j_call: TRBJ2-3; cdr3_nt: TGTGCCAGCAGTTCTCGGGGCAGGAGCTTCTCTAGCACAGATACGCAGTATTTT; cdr3_aa: CASSSRGRSFSSTDTQYF
clone_size: .; d_call: TRBD2; v_call: TRBV18; j_call: TRBJ2-7; cdr3_nt: TGTGCCAGCTCACCGGGTAGCGGGACTACCTACGAGCAGTACTTC; cdr3_aa: CASSPGSGTTYEQYF
clone_size: .; d_call: TRBD1; v_call: TRBV7-9; j_call: TRBJ1-2; cdr3_nt: TGTGCCAGCAGCCCACGGACAGGGAAAGGCTACACCTTC; cdr3_aa: CASSPRTGKGYTF
clone_size: .; d_call: TRBD1; v_call: TRBV19; j_call: TRBJ2-2; cdr3_nt: TGTGCCAGTAGTGGGACAGGGAGCGGGGAGCTGTTTTTT; cdr3_aa: CASSGTGSGELFF
clone_size: .; d_call: TRBD1; v_call: TRBV11-3; j_call: TRBJ2-2; cdr3_nt: TGTGCCAGCAGCAGGGGGCGCACCGGGGAGCTGTTTTTT; cdr3_aa: CASSRGRTGELFF
clone_size: .; d_call: .; v_call: TRBV6-1; j_call: TRBJ2-2; cdr3_nt: TGTGCCAGCAGTGAAGCGGTAGCGGTAGCTGCGGAGCTGTTTTTT; cdr3_aa: CASSEAVAVAAELFF
clone_size: .; d_call: .; v_call: TRBV6-6; j_call: TRBJ2-6; cdr3_nt: TGTGCCAGCATTCGGGACTCTGGGGCCAACGTCCTGACTTTC; cdr3_aa: CASIRDSGANVLTF
clone_size: .; d_call: TRBD1; v_call: TRBV28; j_call: TRBJ1-1; cdr3_nt: TGTGCCAGCAGTTCCTCCGGGACAGGGCACACTGAAGCTTTCTTT; cdr3_aa: CASSSSGTGHTEAFF
clone_size: .; d_call: .; v_call: TRBV6-1; j_call: TRBJ1-1; cdr3_nt: TGTGCCAGCAGTCTGACTTATGGACGGCCCGAAGCTTTCTTT; cdr3_aa: CASSLTYGRPEAFF
clone_size: .; d_call: TRBD1; v_call: TRBV5-1; j_call: TRBJ1-1; cdr3_nt: TGCGCCAGCAGCCCTGTGACAGGGAGGAACACTGAAGCTTTCTTT; cdr3_aa: CASSPVTGRNTEAFF
clone_size: .; d_call: TRBD1; v_call: TRBV7-6; j_call: TRBJ2-2; cdr3_nt: TGTGCCAGCAGTCAAGGGACAGGGATGATGACCGGGGAGCTGTTTTTT; cdr3_aa: CASSQGTGMMTGELFF
clone_size: .; d_call: .; v_call: TRBV19; j_call: TRBJ2-7; cdr3_nt: TGTGCCAGTAGTACTCAAGCCCTCTCCTACGAGCAGTACTTC; cdr3_aa: CASSTQALSYEQYF